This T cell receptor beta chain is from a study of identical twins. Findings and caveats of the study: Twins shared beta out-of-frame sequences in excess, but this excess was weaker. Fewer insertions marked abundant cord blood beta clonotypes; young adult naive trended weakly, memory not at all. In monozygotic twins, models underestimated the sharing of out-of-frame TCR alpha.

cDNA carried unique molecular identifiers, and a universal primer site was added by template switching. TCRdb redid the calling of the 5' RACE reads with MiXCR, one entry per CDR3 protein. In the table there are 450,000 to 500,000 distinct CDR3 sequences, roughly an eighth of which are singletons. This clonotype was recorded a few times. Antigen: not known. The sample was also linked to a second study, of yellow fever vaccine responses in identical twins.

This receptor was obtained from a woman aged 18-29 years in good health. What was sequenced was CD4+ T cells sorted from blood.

The CDR3 DNA follows: TGCAGTGCTGGGGAGGATACGCAGTATTTT. Protein: CSAGEDTQYF. The rearrangement joins TRBV20-1 to TRBJ2-3; D possibly corresponds to TRBD2 (5 bases). The V end was cut by 5 bases, the J end by 6 bases, with 6 bases between. The CDR3 is 10 amino acids. Looked up from germline, CDR1 is DFQATT and CDR2 is SNEGSKA (reference sequence).